This T cell receptor (beta chain) appears in the sequencing data of a study of shared clonotypes between healthy human individuals. Study context: Each donor's CD4 naive and CD4 memory cells filled three plates apiece, CD8 naive two, and CD8 memory one.

Turning to this clone: The same CDR3 arises from other DNA sequences in this sample as well.

It was at deep level that the assay was run. The assay was immunoSEQ multiplex PCR, and TCRdb's table has in-frame clones only and misses some. Among about 2.3 million clones listed, more than 85% were seen once. There are 15 residues in the CDR3. Germline lookup yields CDR1 SGHRS and CDR2 YFSETQ. Trimming removed 0 bases from V and 1 base from J, with 10 bases in between. V and J are TRBV5-1 and TRBJ1-1; D is perhaps TRBD1 (5 bases). The source of this sequence is a man aged 18 to 29 in good health. Some clones in this sample may be carry-over from other donors' samples. The sample consisted of naive CD4+ T cells from PBMCs. As for subset: CD45RA+ positively selected. This CDR3 is CASSLVAQGNTEAFF. CDR3 DNA: TGCGCCAGCAGCTTGGTGGCCCAGGGGAACACTGAAGCTTTCTTT.